The entry below describes one TCR beta chain. This sample was taken from a study of T cells in Graves' hyperthyroidism and ophthalmopathy. This CDR3 is built from 19 residues. Germline lookup yields CDR1 SGHDN and CDR2 FVKESK. With V trimmed by 0 bases and J by 5 bases, 16 bases remained unmatched. Amplification of TCR beta CDR3 regions was performed using RNA transcripts as template. The HTBI primer set served for first-round RT-PCR of the TCR CDR3. TCRdb fed the multiplex PCR reads into MiXCR, producing one record per CDR3 protein. This sample has approximately 590,000 distinct CDR3 sequences, with approximately 44% found just once.

The source material was peripheral blood or thyroid tissue (not recorded which). The rearrangement links TRBV14 to TRBJ2-5, with 9 positions matching TRBD2. The source of this sequence is a woman in her late teens or twenties with Graves' hyperthyroidism. The CDR3 protein is CASSQEEWLAGRVRETQYF. CDR3 coding DNA: TGTGCCAGCAGCCAAGAGGAGTGGCTAGCGGGAAGGGTGCGGGAGACCCAGTACTTC. Full variable domain (outside the CDR3, taken from reference TRBV14 and TRBJ2-5): EAGVTQFPSHSVIEKGQTVTLRCDPISGHDNLYWYRRVMGKEIKFLLHFVKESKQDESGMPNNRFLAERTGGTYSTLKVQPAELEDSGVYFCASSQEEWLAGRVRETQYFGPGTRLLVL.